Presented here are 5 T cell receptor beta chains from one specimen sequenced in a study of OX40 agonist ivuxolimab in advanced cancers. To prepare the library, the immunoSEQ multiplex PCR assay was applied. What TCRdb holds here is the immuneACCESS table cut down to in-frame rearrangements. Part of the clones is not present; checked against another copy, under half of the missing clones reflect an unresolved V gene, and the others are unexplained. Present in this sample are under 80,000 clones, roughly 80% of which were seen just once. The ten largest clones represent 1.1% of the sample. Sequenced here: CD4+ or CD8+ T cells sorted from blood, sampled in a trial of the OX40 agonist ivuxolimab. These receptors originate from an adult with an advanced solid tumor such as melanoma, head and neck, liver or kidney cancer.

The chain links TRBV29-1 to TRBJ1-6; D remains ambiguous. V was trimmed by 4 bases and J by 0 bases, leaving 4 bases between them. Germline V CDR1 and CDR2: SQVTM, ANQGSEA. CDR3 length equals 13 residues. The CDR3 DNA sequence: TGCAGCGTTGCGCTCTCCTATAATTCACCCCTCCACTTT. This gives the protein CSVALSYNSPLHF. The full variable domain, rest sourced from reference TRBV29-1 and TRBJ1-6, is SAVISQKPSRDICQRGTSLTIQCQVDSQVTMMFWYRQQPGQSLTLIATANQGSEATYESGFVIDKFPISRPNLTFSTLTVSNMSPEDSSIYLCSVALSYNSPLHFGNGTRLTVT.

The CDR3 is CASSTDRGPPDTYGYTF. CDR3 DNA: TGTGCCAGCTCAACCGACAGGGGGCCCCCGGATACCTATGGCTACACCTTC. The chain employs TRBV18 and TRBJ1-2; 10 bases fit TRBD1. The J segment lost 4 bases and the V segment lost 5 bases, leaving 13 bases of the junction unmatched. The germline gives CDR1 KGHSH, CDR2 LQKENI. This CDR3 is built from 17 residues.

V usage is TRBV10-3 and J usage is TRBJ2-7, with 7 bases lining up with TRBD1. Germline V gene sequence: CDR1 ENHRY, CDR2 SYGVKD. CDR3 size: 17 residues. Trimming cost V 0 bases and J 9 bases; bases outside gene matches: 17. DNA for the CDR3: TGTGCCATCAGTGAGTCGACAGCCCCAGGGGGTCTGTATGGGCAGTACTTC. Translated: CAISESTAPGGLYGQYF.

The chain combines TRBV2 with TRBJ2-1; 11 bases map to TRBD2. The CDR3 runs to 16 residues. V was clipped by 2 bases and J by 7 bases; unmatched bases: 7. Germline CDR1 reads SNHLY; CDR2 reads FYNNEI. CDR3 DNA sequence: TGTGCCAGCAGTGAAAGTAGTCTAGCGGGGGGAAATGAGCAGTTCTTC. Translated, it gives CASSESSLAGGNEQFF.

Only a few counts were recorded for this clone. DNA of the CDR3: TGCGCCAGCAGCTTGAGGAGCGATGAGCAGTTCTTC. Its translation is CASSLRSDEQFF. V usage is TRBV5-1 and J usage is TRBJ2-1; no firm D call. The ends were cut back, 1 base at V and 8 bases at J, with 7 bases in the middle. Germline CDR1 reads SGHRS; CDR2 reads YFSETQ. The CDR3 extends over 12 amino acids.